The clone carrying this TCR beta chain was seen repeatedly, ten times or more. The target antigen is unknown. The data stem from a study of T cells in Graves' hyperthyroidism and ophthalmopathy. The source material, RNA transcripts, was used to amplify TCR beta CDR3 regions. Researchers ran a first-round RT-PCR on the TCR CDR3 using the HTBI primer set. TCRdb processed the multiplex PCR reads anew with MiXCR; each CDR3 protein has one entry. The sample lists fewer than 550,000 distinct CDR3 sequences, roughly 24% occurring once. Notes on the study in general: Blood samples included most of the expanded thyroid clonotypes exceeding 0.001.

CDR3 length equals 14 residues. Germline CDR1 MNHNS, CDR2 SASEGT. The germline V and J ends were trimmed by 1 base and 8 bases, with 12 bases remaining between them. In the ophthalmopathy cohort, Clinical Activity Score was at least 3, NOSPECS grade at least 4, and duration under 3 months. Uncontrolled infection, other autoimmune disease, pregnancy or lactation excluded patients. PBMCs were collected from an approximately 10 ml volume of fresh peripheral blood. The sample consisted of blood. This clonotype originated in a woman under 40 with Graves' ophthalmopathy. This chain connects TRBV6-1 to TRBJ2-4; the D is unclear. This CDR3 is CASSEVGSLYIQYF. DNA of the CDR3: TGTGCCAGCAGTGAAGTCGGTAGTCTCTACATTCAGTACTTC.